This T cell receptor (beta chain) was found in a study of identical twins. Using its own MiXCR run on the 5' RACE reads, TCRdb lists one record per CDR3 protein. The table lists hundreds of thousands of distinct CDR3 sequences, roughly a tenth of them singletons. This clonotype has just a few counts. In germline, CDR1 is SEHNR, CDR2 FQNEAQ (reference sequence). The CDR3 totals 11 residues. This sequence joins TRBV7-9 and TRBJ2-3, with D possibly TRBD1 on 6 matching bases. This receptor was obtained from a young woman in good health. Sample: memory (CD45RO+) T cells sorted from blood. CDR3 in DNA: TGTGCTGTAACAGGGTTAGATACGCAGTATTTT. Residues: CAVTGLDTQYF.